This is a list of T cell receptor beta chains from one sample in a study of CD4+ T cells in melanoma. Assay used: immunoSEQ multiplex PCR; TCRdb lists only in-frame clones, some missing. The table includes more than 20,000 clones, around 80% detected once. Source material: cells from a culture (not recorded whether cultured in vitro). The receptors come from a human donor with melanoma. CDR3s include the opening cysteine and the closing phenylalanine or tryptophan. Fields, in order: CDR3 length, D gene, clone size, J gene, V gene, CDR3 DNA, CDR3 protein. A D gene is named only where the DNA matches it firmly. Clone size is stated in some rows and not others, as once, few, many or a class when expanded.

length: 16
D: NA
size: NA
J: TRBJ2-3
V: TRBV6-6
DNA: TGTGCCAGCAGTTTCGGAGGGGAGCGGGCCACAGATACGCAGTATTTT
CDR3: CASSFGGERATDTQYF

length: 11
D: NA
size: few
J: TRBJ2-7
V: TRBV10-3
DNA: TGTGCCATCAGTGGCTGGAAGGAGCAGTACTTC
CDR3: CAISGWKEQYF

length: 14
D: NA
size: once
J: TRBJ1-1
V: TRBV9
DNA: TGTGCCAGCAGCCTCGGGGCCCTGAACACTGAAGCTTTCTTT
CDR3: CASSLGALNTEAFF

length: 12
D: NA
size: NA
J: TRBJ1-6
V: TRBV5-1
DNA: TGCGCCAGCAGCTTGTCGGATGGTCCCCTCCACTTT
CDR3: CASSLSDGPLHF

length: 13
D: NA
size: NA
J: TRBJ1-2
V: TRBV6-5
DNA: TGTGCCAGCAGTTACTCCGGGACGGATGGCTACACCTTC
CDR3: CASSYSGTDGYTF

length: 14
D: NA
size: few
J: TRBJ1-3
V: TRBV15
DNA: TGTGCCACCAGCACACAGAACTCTGGAAACACCATATATTTT
CDR3: CATSTQNSGNTIYF

length: 14
D: NA
size: NA
J: TRBJ2-3
V: TRBV5-1
DNA: TGCGCCAGCAGCCGGCTAGCGAGCCCAGATACGCAGTATTTT
CDR3: CASSRLASPDTQYF

length: 13
D: NA
size: NA
J: TRBJ2-7
V: TRBV29-1
DNA: TGCAGCGTTGATCGGGTCGGTAGCGGCGAGCAGTACTTC
CDR3: CSVDRVGSGEQYF

length: 14
D: NA
size: NA
J: TRBJ1-1
V: TRBV4-2
DNA: TGTGCCAGCAGCCACTTAGGGGATCGTCCTGAAGCTTTCTTT
CDR3: CASSHLGDRPEAFF

length: 16
D: TRBD2
size: NA
J: TRBJ2-2
V: TRBV9
DNA: TGTGCCAGCAGCGTAGAACCGGGGGGGAACACCGGGGAGCTGTTTTTT
CDR3: CASSVEPGGNTGELFF

length: 15
D: TRBD1
size: once
J: TRBJ2-7
V: TRBV15
DNA: TGTGCCACCAGCAGAATCCCGGGACAGGCCTACGAGCAGTACTTC
CDR3: CATSRIPGQAYEQYF

length: 12
D: NA
size: once
J: TRBJ2-3
V: TRBV5-1
DNA: TGCGCCAGCAGCTTGGTTCCAGATACGCAGTATTTT
CDR3: CASSLVPDTQYF

length: 14
D: NA
size: NA
J: TRBJ1-5
V: TRBV6-6
DNA: TGTGCCAGCAGTACCCGGAGGGACAATCAGCCCCAGCATTTT
CDR3: CASSTRRDNQPQHF

length: 14
D: TRBD2
size: once
J: TRBJ2-7
V: TRBV4-2
DNA: TGTGCCAGCAGCCTGGGGGGGGAGGGATACGAGCAGTACTTC
CDR3: CASSLGGEGYEQYF

length: 15
D: TRBD2
size: once
J: TRBJ2-7
V: TRBV11-2
DNA: TGTGCCAGTCAGCGGGGGGGGATCGGTCCCTACGAGCAGTACTTC
CDR3: CASQRGGIGPYEQYF

length: 12
D: NA
size: NA
J: TRBJ1-2
V: TRBV7-2
DNA: TGTGCCAGCAGCTTAGGTATAGCTGGCTACACCTTC
CDR3: CASSLGIAGYTF

length: 14
D: NA
size: medium-sized
J: TRBJ1-1
V: TRBV9
DNA: TGTGCCAGCAGCGTAGACACCCGGAACACTGAAGCTTTCTTT
CDR3: CASSVDTRNTEAFF

length: 16
D: NA
size: NA
J: TRBJ1-1
V: TRBV11-2
DNA: TGTGCCAGCAGCTTAGATGTCGGACCACGCTTCACTGAAGCTTTCTTT
CDR3: CASSLDVGPRFTEAFF

length: 14
D: NA
size: NA
J: TRBJ2-2
V: TRBV2
DNA: TGTGCCAGCAGGCGCGCCACTCACACCGGGGAGCTGTTTTTT
CDR3: CASRRATHTGELFF

length: 20
D: NA
size: NA
J: TRBJ2-6
V: TRBV2
DNA: TGTGCCAGCAGTGTTGGTCTCCGGCGGACCGACACCTCTGGGGCCAACGTCCTGACTTTC
CDR3: CASSVGLRRTDTSGANVLTF

length: 17
D: NA
size: NA
J: TRBJ1-1
V: TRBV2
DNA: TGTGCCAGCGGAGTTCATTACCTTCAAGGGATGAACACTGAAGCTTTCTTT
CDR3: CASGVHYLQGMNTEAFF

length: 13
D: NA
size: NA
J: TRBJ2-1
V: TRBV7-9
DNA: TGTGCCAGCAGCTTTGGGTCGTTGAATGAGCAGTTCTTC
CDR3: CASSFGSLNEQFF

length: 18
D: NA
size: NA
J: TRBJ1-6
V: TRBV7-9
DNA: TGTGCCAGCAGCTTACCCCTGGGGACCTCAAGGGGGGCTTCACCCCTCCACTTT
CDR3: CASSLPLGTSRGASPLHF

length: 15
D: NA
size: NA
J: TRBJ2-3
V: TRBV2
DNA: TGTGCCAGCAGTGTAGCCAGCGAAGACACAGATACGCAGTATTTT
CDR3: CASSVASEDTDTQYF

length: 17
D: NA
size: NA
J: TRBJ1-5
V: TRBV7-8
DNA: TGTGCCAGCAGCTTATCAGCGCGGGGGTTCTCAGGTCAGCCCCAGCATTTT
CDR3: CASSLSARGFSGQPQHF

length: 15
D: NA
size: NA
J: TRBJ2-7
V: TRBV18
DNA: TGTGCCAGCTCACCACCCCTAAGAGGAGATCGGGAGCAGTACTTC
CDR3: CASSPPLRGDREQYF

length: 14
D: NA
size: NA
J: TRBJ1-1
V: TRBV6-1
DNA: TGTGCCAGCAGTGAAGCGTCCATCGGCAGGCGGGCTTTCTTT
CDR3: CASSEASIGRRAFF

length: 14
D: NA
size: NA
J: TRBJ2-7
V: TRBV6-6
DNA: TGTGCCAGCAGTTACGGGCACCCGTACTACGAGCAGTACTTC
CDR3: CASSYGHPYYEQYF

length: 14
D: NA
size: once
J: TRBJ1-2
V: TRBV2
DNA: TGTGCCAGCAAGCAGACCTATTTTAACTATGGCTACACCTTC
CDR3: CASKQTYFNYGYTF

length: 17
D: TRBD1
size: NA
J: TRBJ1-4
V: TRBV29-1
DNA: TGCAGCGTTAAGACAGGGGGCGCAAAGGCGGGGAATGAAAAACTGTTTTTT
CDR3: CSVKTGGAKAGNEKLFF

length: 15
D: NA
size: NA
J: TRBJ2-3
V: TRBV12-5
DNA: TGTGCTAGTGGTTGGGGACGGACACCTCCAGATACGCAGTATTTT
CDR3: CASGWGRTPPDTQYF

length: 19
D: TRBD2
size: few
J: TRBJ2-1
V: TRBV13
DNA: TGTGCCAGCAGCCCGGGACTAGCGGGGGGGCTGGGCTCCTACAATGAGCAGTTCTTC
CDR3: CASSPGLAGGLGSYNEQFF

length: 13
D: NA
size: NA
J: TRBJ1-1
V: TRBV10-3
DNA: TGTGCCATCAGTGAGGCAGGGCACACTGAAGCTTTCTTT
CDR3: CAISEAGHTEAFF

length: 13
D: NA
size: NA
J: TRBJ1-6
V: TRBV15
DNA: TGTGCCACCAGCAGAGTCCCTAATTCACCCCTCCACTTT
CDR3: CATSRVPNSPLHF

length: 15
D: NA
size: few
J: TRBJ1-2
V: TRBV2
DNA: TGTGCCAGCAGTGAAAGGGGCCGGGTCCTGTATGGCTACACCTTC
CDR3: CASSERGRVLYGYTF

length: 17
D: NA
size: few
J: TRBJ2-3
V: TRBV4-1
DNA: TGCGCCAGCAGCCAAGGAATGACCCGGCGGGTCACAGATACGCAGTATTTT
CDR3: CASSQGMTRRVTDTQYF

length: 14
D: NA
size: NA
J: TRBJ1-5
V: TRBV30
DNA: TGTGCCTGGAGCGATGGGGTAGCGCGGCAGCCCCAGCATTTT
CDR3: CAWSDGVARQPQHF

length: 17
D: NA
size: NA
J: TRBJ2-7
V: TRBV15
DNA: TGTGCCACCAGCAGAGAGAGGGGCCCCAGGAGCTCCTACGAGCAGTACTTC
CDR3: CATSRERGPRSSYEQYF

length: 15
D: NA
size: once
J: TRBJ1-3
V: TRBV5-5
DNA: TGTGCCAGCAGCTTTTCGGTCTCCTCTGGAAACACCATATATTTT
CDR3: CASSFSVSSGNTIYF